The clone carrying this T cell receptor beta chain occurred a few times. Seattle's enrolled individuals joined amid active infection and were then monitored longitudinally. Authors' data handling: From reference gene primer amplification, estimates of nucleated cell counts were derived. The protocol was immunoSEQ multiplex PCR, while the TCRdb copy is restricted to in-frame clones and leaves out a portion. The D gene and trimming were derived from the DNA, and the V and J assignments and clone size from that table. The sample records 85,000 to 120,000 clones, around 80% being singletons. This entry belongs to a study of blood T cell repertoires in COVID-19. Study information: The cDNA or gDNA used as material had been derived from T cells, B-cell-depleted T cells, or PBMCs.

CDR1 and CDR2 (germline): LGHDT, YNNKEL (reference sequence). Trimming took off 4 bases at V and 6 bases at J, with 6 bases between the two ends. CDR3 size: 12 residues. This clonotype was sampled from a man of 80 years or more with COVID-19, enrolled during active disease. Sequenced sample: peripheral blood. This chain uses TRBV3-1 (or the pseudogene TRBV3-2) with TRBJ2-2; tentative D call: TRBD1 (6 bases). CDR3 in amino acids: CASSRGPGELFF. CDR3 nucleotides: TGTGCCAGCAGCCGGGGGCCCGGGGAGCTGTTTTTT.